This section outlines one T cell receptor beta chain sequence together with its context. Its target is unknown. Germline V lookup: CDR1 LNHDA, CDR2 SQIVND (reference sequence). The CDR3 runs 16 residues. With 4 bases removed from V and 3 bases from J, the gap between germline ends came to 15 bases. The record originates from a study of T cells in Graves' hyperthyroidism and ophthalmopathy. Study-level results: Within blood appeared most thyroid clonotypes that had expanded above 0.001.

The study excluded patients with uncontrolled infection, other autoimmune disease, pregnancy or lactation. Regions amplified from RNA transcripts were the TCR beta CDR3 regions. Using the HTBI primer set, a first-round RT-PCR was run on the TCR CDR3. TCRdb ran MiXCR on the multiplex PCR reads and lists one entry per CDR3 protein. The data hold 280,000 or so distinct CDR3 sequences, with roughly 15% observed a single time. The TCR originated in a woman between 45 and 65 years old with Graves' hyperthyroidism that later progressed to Graves' ophthalmopathy. The sequencing sample was made of blood. The chain employs TRBV19 and TRBJ2-2, with D possibly TRBD1 on 5 matching bases. In DNA form, the CDR3 reads TGTGCCAGTAGTAAGGGCAGGGTGGTGGACACCGGGGAGCTGTTTTTT. Translation gives CASSKGRVVDTGELFF.